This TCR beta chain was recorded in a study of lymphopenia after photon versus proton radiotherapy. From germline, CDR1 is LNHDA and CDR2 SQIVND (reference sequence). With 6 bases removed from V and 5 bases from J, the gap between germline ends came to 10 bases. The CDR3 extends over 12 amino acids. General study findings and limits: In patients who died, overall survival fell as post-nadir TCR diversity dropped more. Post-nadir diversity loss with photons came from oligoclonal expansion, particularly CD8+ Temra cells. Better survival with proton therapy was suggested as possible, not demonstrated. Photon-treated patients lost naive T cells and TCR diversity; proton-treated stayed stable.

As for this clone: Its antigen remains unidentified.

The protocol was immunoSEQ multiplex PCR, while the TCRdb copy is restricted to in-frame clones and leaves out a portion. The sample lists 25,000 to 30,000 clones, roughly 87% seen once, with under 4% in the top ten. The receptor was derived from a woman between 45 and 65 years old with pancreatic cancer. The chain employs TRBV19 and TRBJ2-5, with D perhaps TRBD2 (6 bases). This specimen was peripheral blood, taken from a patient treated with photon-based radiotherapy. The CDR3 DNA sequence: TGTGCCAGTAGCGAGGAGGGGGAGACCCAGTACTTC. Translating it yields CASSEEGETQYF. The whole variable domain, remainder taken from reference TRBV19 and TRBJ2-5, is DGGITQSPKYLFRKEGQNVTLSCEQNLNHDAMYWYRQDPGQGLRLIYYSQIVNDFQKGDIAEGYSVSREKKESFPLTVTSAQKNPTAFYLCASSEEGETQYFGPGTRLLVL.